This TCR beta chain was documented in a study of blood T cell repertoires in COVID-19. Overall study context: Acute and convalescent COVID-19 specimens originated in the United States, Italy and Spain. The cDNA or gDNA used as material had been derived from T cells, B-cell-depleted T cells, or PBMCs.

In the authors' methods: For nucleated cells, counts were estimated from reference gene primer amplification. Sequencing used immunoSEQ multiplex PCR; TCRdb keeps in-frame clones, though not all of them. V and J calls and clone size are those listed in that table; D and trimming were worked out from the DNA. The sample lists about 150,000 clones, about four fifths occurring once. Trimming removed 7 bases from V and 6 bases from J; junction bases left unmatched: 10. CDR3 length: 14 amino acids. Per the germline V gene, CDR1 is MNHEY and CDR2 is SVGAGI. This sequence joins TRBV6-5 and TRBJ2-7, with 9 bases identical to TRBD1. The source of this sequence is a woman aged 80 or over with acute or convalescent COVID-19. What was sequenced was peripheral blood. The CDR3 spells CASTDRGQGSEQYF. The DNA for the CDR3 is TGTGCCAGCACCGACCGGGGACAGGGAAGCGAGCAGTACTTC.